The rows below give T cell receptor beta chains drawn from one sample of a study of tumor-infiltrating lymphocytes in primary liver carcinoma. TCRdb analysed the multiplex PCR reads with MiXCR anew, one entry per CDR3 protein. The sample holds hundreds of thousands of distinct CDR3 sequences; around 50% are singletons and the top ten take about a sixth. Material for sequencing was peripheral blood. The source of these receptors is a woman under 40 with primary liver carcinoma and hepatitis B virus infection. Both conserved end residues are part of each CDR3. Each record gives: J gene, clone size, V gene, D gene, CDR3 protein, CDR3 DNA. D genes are given only for firm matches. Some rows mark clone size as missing; the rest say once, few, many or name a class of expanded clone.

TRBJ2-1	once	TRBV28	-	CASLRPSGLRGRSEQFF	TGTGCCAGCCTCCGACCGAGCGGTCTCCGGGGTCGGTCTGAGCAGTTCTTC
TRBJ1-3	-	TRBV11-2	-	CASSQQIGAGNTIYF	TGTGCGAGCAGCCAACAGATAGGGGCCGGTAACACCATATATTTT
TRBJ2-7	many	TRBV12-3/TRBV12-4	TRBD2	CASSPGLASGEQYF	TGTGCCAGCAGCCCGGGACTAGCGTCGGGCGAGCAGTACTTC
TRBJ2-1	many	TRBV4-2	TRBD2	CASSLAGRSSYNEQFF	TGTGCCAGCAGCCTAGCGGGGAGGAGCTCCTACAATGAGCAGTTCTTC
TRBJ2-7	-	TRBV29-1	-	CCVSNRARARGYEQYF	TGCTGCGTCTCTAACAGGGCTCGGGCTCGAGGCTACGAGCAGTACTTC
TRBJ2-3	few	TRBV7-8	TRBD2	CASSLPGGPLGTQYF	TGTGCCAGCAGCTTACCGGGAGGGCCCCTTGGTACGCAGTATTTT
TRBJ1-5	-	TRBV18	-	CASSTSWAQPQHF	TGTGCCAGCTCAACTTCTTGGGCCCAGCCCCAGCATTTT
TRBJ1-1	-	TRBV7-9	TRBD1	CASSRTGLYTEAFF	TGTGCCAGCAGCCGGACAGGCCTCTACACTGAAGCTTTCTTT
TRBJ2-1	-	TRBV12-3/TRBV12-4	-	CASSTRLEDYNEQFF	TGTGCTAGCAGTACGAGACTAGAGGACTACAATGAGCAGTTCTTC
TRBJ1-1	many	TRBV4-2	-	CASSQGPQGLGTEAFF	TGTGCCAGCAGCCAAGGCCCCCAGGGCTTAGGAACTGAAGCTTTCTTT
TRBJ2-7	few	TRBV5-1	-	CASKQEGGSYEQYF	TGCGCCAGCAAGCAGGAGGGAGGTTCTTACGAGCAGTACTTC
TRBJ2-5	-	TRBV11-2	-	CASSHQLGKKTQYF	TGTGCCAGCAGCCATCAGTTGGGGAAAAAGACTCAGTACTTC
TRBJ2-1	-	TRBV11-2	-	CASSLSNRGLRNNEQSF	TGTGCCAGCAGCTTATCCAACCGGGGGCTGAGAAACAATGAGCAGTCCTTC
TRBJ2-2	-	TRBV6-5	TRBD1	CASKRIGQGHTGELFF	TGTGCCAGCAAAAGGATTGGACAGGGCCACACCGGGGAGCTGTTTTTT
TRBJ2-1	many	TRBV12-3/TRBV12-4	TRBD2	CASSFDGRVEQFF	TGTGCCAGCAGTTTCGACGGGAGGGTAGAGCAGTTCTTC
TRBJ1-2	-	TRBV10-3	-	CAISAAGEGYTF	TGTGCCATCAGTGCGGCAGGGGAAGGCTACACCTTC
TRBJ2-3	many	TRBV4-1	-	CASSRGTGTPDTQYF	TGCGCCAGCAGCCGCGGTACTGGGACGCCAGATACGCAGTATTTT
TRBJ2-1	-	TRBV12-3/TRBV12-4	TRBD2	CASSFVGLAGVAVYNEQLF	TGTGCCAGCAGTTTCGTCGGCCTAGCGGGAGTCGCGGTCTACAATGAGCAGTTATTC
TRBJ2-1	-	TRBV11-3	TRBD2	CASNSGTSRNEQFF	TGTGCCAGTAACTCCGGGACTAGCAGAAATGAGCAGTTCTTC
TRBJ1-2	-	TRBV12-5	-	CASGWGPGYGYTF	TGTGCTAGTGGTTGGGGACCGGGCTATGGCTACACCTTC
TRBJ2-7	-	TRBV28	TRBD2	CASSKFVAGSYEQYF	TGTGCCAGCAGTAAGTTTGTAGCGGGGTCTTACGAGCAGTACTTC
TRBJ1-1	few	TRBV6-1	-	CASNLPAEAFF	TGTGCCAGCAACCTGCCAGCTGAAGCTTTCTTT
TRBJ2-5	-	TRBV5-5	-	CASRPGGRETQYF	TGTGCCAGCAGGCCCGGGGGCAGGGAGACCCAGTACTTC
TRBJ2-7	many	TRBV12-3/TRBV12-4	TRBD1	CASKRTGRLYEQYF	TGTGCCAGCAAGAGGACAGGGAGACTTTACGAGCAGTACTTC
TRBJ2-6	few	TRBV10-3	-	CAIKRDSGANVLTF	TGTGCCATCAAAAGAGACTCTGGGGCCAACGTCCTGACTTTC
TRBJ2-1	-	TRBV29-1	TRBD2	CSVAGTSVSNEQFF	TGCAGCGTCGCGGGGACTAGCGTGAGTAATGAGCAGTTCTTC
TRBJ2-7	-	TRBV15	-	CATSRRDGSYEQYF	TGTGCCACCAGCCGACGGGACGGCAGCTACGAGCAGTACTTC
TRBJ2-7	few	TRBV29-1	TRBD1	CSVVRDRGSYEQYF	TGCAGCGTTGTCCGGGACAGGGGCTCCTACGAGCAGTACTTC
TRBJ2-1	few	TRBV5-6	-	CASSLAAGSAIQREQFF	TGTGCCAGCAGCTTGGCCGCGGGATCCGCCATTCAAAGGGAGCAGTTCTTC
TRBJ2-7	-	TRBV11-2	TRBD2	CASSRPTSRQPGDELYF	TGTGCCAGCAGCCGACCGACTAGCAGACAACCTGGGGACGAGCTGTACTTC
TRBJ1-2	-	TRBV12-3/TRBV12-4	TRBD1	CASRGTGGYTF	TGTGCCAGCAGGGGGACAGGCGGCTACACCTTC
TRBJ2-5	-	TRBV20-1	-	CSARLAGQETQYF	TGCAGTGCTAGATTGGCAGGACAAGAGACCCAGTACTTC
TRBJ2-1	once	TRBV2	-	CASNETLDVNEQFF	TGTGCCAGCAATGAAACCCTTGACGTCAATGAGCAGTTCTTC
TRBJ2-7	once	TRBV19	-	CASQRGLHTEQYF	TGCGCCAGTCAACGGGGCCTACATACCGAGCAGTACTTC
TRBJ2-2	-	TRBV6-6	TRBD2	CASRGAGGPSGELFF	TGTGCCAGCAGGGGAGCGGGAGGGCCCTCCGGGGAGCTGTTTTTT
TRBJ1-4	few	TRBV12-3/TRBV12-4	-	CASSFSHGSEKLFF	TGTGCCAGCAGTTTCTCCCACGGTAGTGAAAAACTGTTTTTT
TRBJ2-5	-	TRBV9	-	CASSVGYYDGTQYF	TGTGCCAGCAGCGTTGGATACTACGACGGGACCCAGTACTTC
TRBJ2-3	many	TRBV4-1	-	CASSQEVLGVSTDTQYF	TGCGCCAGCAGCCAAGAGGTTTTGGGGGTGAGCACAGATACGCAGTATTTT